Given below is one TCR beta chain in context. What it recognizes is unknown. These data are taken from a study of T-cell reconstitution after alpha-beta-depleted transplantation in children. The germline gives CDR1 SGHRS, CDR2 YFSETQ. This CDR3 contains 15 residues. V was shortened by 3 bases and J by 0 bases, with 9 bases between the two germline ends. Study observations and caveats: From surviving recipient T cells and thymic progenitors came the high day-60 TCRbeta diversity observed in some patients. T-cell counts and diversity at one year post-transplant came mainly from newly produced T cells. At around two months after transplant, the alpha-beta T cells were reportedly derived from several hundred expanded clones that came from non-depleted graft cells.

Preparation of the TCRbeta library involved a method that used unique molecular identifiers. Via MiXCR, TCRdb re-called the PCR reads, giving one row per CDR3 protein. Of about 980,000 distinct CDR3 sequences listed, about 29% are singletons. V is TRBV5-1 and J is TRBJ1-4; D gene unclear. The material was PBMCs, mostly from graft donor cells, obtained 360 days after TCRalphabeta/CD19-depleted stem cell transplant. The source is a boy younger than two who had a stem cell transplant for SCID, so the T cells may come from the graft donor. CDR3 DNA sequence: TGCGCCAGCAGCTCGCAACCTTCAACTAATGAAAAACTGTTTTTT. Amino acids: CASSSQPSTNEKLFF.